This TCR beta chain was retrieved from a study of OX40 agonist ivuxolimab in advanced cancers. About the full investigation: The costimulatory receptor OX40 (CD134) was targeted by ivuxolimab, a fully human IgG2 agonistic monoclonal antibody. Intravenous ivuxolimab was administered to patients every 2 weeks at six dose levels: 0.01, 0.1, 0.3, 1.5, 3 and 10 mg/kg. Of the approximately 50 patients in dose escalation, about 19 had hepatocellular carcinoma, about 15 had melanoma, 9 had renal cell carcinoma and 9 had head and neck cancer. In the dose-escalation cohort, 75% to 90% of patients were male, and the mean age was 60 years with a range of about 23 to 79. Patients were allowed to have had prior anti-PD-1, anti-PD-L1 or anti-CTLA-4 therapy, and roughly 40% of the dose-escalation patients had previously received checkpoint inhibitors. Partial responses were achieved by three dose-escalation patients, of whom one had hepatocellular carcinoma and two had cutaneous melanoma. Peripheral TCRbeta sequencing was intended to test whether TCR sequence diversity was altered and clonal T-cell expansion was caused by ivuxolimab. The monotherapy dose-escalation portion (N ≈ 50 patients) of the phase I ivuxolimab trial is reported in the paper.

Taken from the germline V gene, the CDR1 and CDR2 loops are KGHSH and LQKENI. Trimming removed 3 bases from V and 7 bases from J, leaving 12 bases between the germline ends. Counted from cysteine to phenylalanine, this CDR3 has 14 amino acids. Of the read, only the CDR3 DNA is kept; its 42 bases are in frame from base 1. Overall results and qualifications from the work: Low levels of normalized T-cell clonal expansion were also seen in some patients who did not respond. At doses of 0.1 to 3.0 mg/kg, clonal expansion of both CD4+ and CD8+ blood T cells was observed from baseline to week 6. The antigen specificity of the clonally expanded peripheral T cells was not determined. In the 0.1-3.0 mg/kg groups, partial responders had among the lowest normalized peripheral clonal expansion, particularly in CD8+ T cells. After ivuxolimab, more expanded clones were found on average in CD8+ T cells than in CD4+ T cells.

Genomic DNA was extracted from sorted cells for sequencing of the TCRbeta CDR3 region. TCRbeta CDR3 regions were sequenced using the immunoSEQ Assay. Held by TCRdb, this immuneACCESS table contains in-frame sequences only and omits some clones. Under half of the omission traces to an unresolved V gene where checked; the cause of the rest is unknown. The sample yields over 20,000 clones; 78% were counted once. The ten top clones hold over 1.1% of the sample. Patients with autoimmune disease history or receiving systemic immunosuppression were excluded from the trial. Peripheral blood for TCR sequencing was collected from all dose cohorts at baseline, on cycle 4 day 1, and on cycle 7 day 1. The samples were drawn from a first-in-human, open-label, multicenter phase I dose-escalation trial of ivuxolimab. Adults with locally advanced or metastatic melanoma, renal cell carcinoma, hepatocellular carcinoma or head and neck squamous cell carcinoma were enrolled in the trial. Before TCR sequencing, CD4+ T cells and CD8+ T cells were sorted from peripheral blood as separate populations.

With regard to this clone: There is no known antigen for this receptor. Within one base of it there is no much larger clone, and no base qualities were kept.

The V and J genes are TRBV18 and TRBJ1-4; the D gene is perhaps TRBD1, on 5 matching bases. The sample here was CD4+ or CD8+ T cells sorted from blood, taken in a trial of the OX40 agonist ivuxolimab. This TCR derives from an adult with an advanced solid tumor such as melanoma, head and neck, liver or kidney cancer. DNA sequence: TGTGCCAGCTCACCTTACGGGGGAAGTGAAAAACTGTTTTTT. Its protein product is CASSPYGGSEKLFF.